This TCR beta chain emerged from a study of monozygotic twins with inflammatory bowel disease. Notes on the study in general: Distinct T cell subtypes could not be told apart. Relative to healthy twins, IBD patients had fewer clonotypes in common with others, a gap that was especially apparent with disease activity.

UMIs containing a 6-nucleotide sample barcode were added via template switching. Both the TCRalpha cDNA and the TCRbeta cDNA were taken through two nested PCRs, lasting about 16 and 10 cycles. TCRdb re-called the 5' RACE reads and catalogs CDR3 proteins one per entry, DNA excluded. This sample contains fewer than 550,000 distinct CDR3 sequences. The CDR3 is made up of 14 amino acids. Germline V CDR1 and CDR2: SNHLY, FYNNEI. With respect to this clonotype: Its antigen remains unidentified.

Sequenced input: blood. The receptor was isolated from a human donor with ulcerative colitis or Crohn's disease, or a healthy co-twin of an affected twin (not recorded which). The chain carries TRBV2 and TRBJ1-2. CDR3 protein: CASSEVGRNYGYTF.